These 5 T cell receptor beta chains were sequenced from one sample in a study of T cells in Graves' hyperthyroidism and ophthalmopathy. RNA transcripts were the template for amplifying TCR beta CDR3 regions. During a first-round RT-PCR of the TCR CDR3, the HTBI primer set was used. TCRdb redid the calling of the multiplex PCR reads with MiXCR, one entry per CDR3 protein. The table has 350,000 or so distinct CDR3 sequences, roughly 15% seen once. Sequenced sample: blood. These receptors all come from a woman aged 30 to 39 with Graves' hyperthyroidism that later progressed to Graves' ophthalmopathy.

The sample holds a few counts of this clonotype. The rearrangement links TRBV30 to TRBJ2-1, with a possible D match to TRBD2 (5 bases). The CDR3 totals 12 residues. Germline V CDR1 and CDR2: GTSNPN, SVGIG (reference sequence). Trimming took 3 bases from V and 7 from J, leaving 10 bases between them. CDR3 region: CAWSGEGNEQFF. CDR3 DNA sequence: TGTGCCTGGAGCGGCGAGGGTAATGAGCAGTTCTTC.

In its sample, this clonotype was seen many times. The rearrangement uses TRBV7-2 and TRBJ2-3; D uncertain. V was cut by 1 base and J by 5 bases, with 7 bases left in between. CDR1 is SGHTA and CDR2 is FQGNSA in the germline V gene. The CDR3 totals 13 residues. As DNA, the CDR3 is TGTGCCAGCAGCTTAGTTCTGGAAGATACGCAGTATTTT. Protein sequence: CASSLVLEDTQYF.

J is TRBJ1-5 and V is TRBV12-3 or TRBV12-4, with D uncertain. V was shortened by 5 bases and J by 3 bases, with 14 bases between the two germline ends. This CDR3 region has 15 residues. The CDR3 DNA follows: TGTGCCAGCAGTGATAGTCCCAGTAACAATCAGCCCCAGCATTTT. This gives the protein CASSDSPSNNQPQHF.

At least ten counts were recorded for this clonotype. The chain has TRBV12-3 or TRBV12-4 and TRBJ1-1; perhaps TRBD1 as D (6 bases). Trimming stripped 3 bases from V and 1 base from J, with 6 bases between. This CDR3 is built from 13 residues. The DNA of the CDR3 is TGTGCCAGCAGTTTCAGGGGGAACACTGAAGCTTTCTTT. It translates to CASSFRGNTEAFF.

At least ten counts were recorded for this clonotype. This chain connects TRBV11-2 to TRBJ2-4, with 8 bases matching TRBD2. CDR1 and CDR2 (germline): SGHAT, FQNNGV. V was pared by 5 bases and J by 6 bases, with 12 bases of the junction left unmatched. This CDR3 region has 16 residues. CDR3 bases: TGTGCCAGCAGCCACCTCGCCGGGGGGGCTCTAAACATTCAGTACTTC. Encoded protein: CASSHLAGGALNIQYF.